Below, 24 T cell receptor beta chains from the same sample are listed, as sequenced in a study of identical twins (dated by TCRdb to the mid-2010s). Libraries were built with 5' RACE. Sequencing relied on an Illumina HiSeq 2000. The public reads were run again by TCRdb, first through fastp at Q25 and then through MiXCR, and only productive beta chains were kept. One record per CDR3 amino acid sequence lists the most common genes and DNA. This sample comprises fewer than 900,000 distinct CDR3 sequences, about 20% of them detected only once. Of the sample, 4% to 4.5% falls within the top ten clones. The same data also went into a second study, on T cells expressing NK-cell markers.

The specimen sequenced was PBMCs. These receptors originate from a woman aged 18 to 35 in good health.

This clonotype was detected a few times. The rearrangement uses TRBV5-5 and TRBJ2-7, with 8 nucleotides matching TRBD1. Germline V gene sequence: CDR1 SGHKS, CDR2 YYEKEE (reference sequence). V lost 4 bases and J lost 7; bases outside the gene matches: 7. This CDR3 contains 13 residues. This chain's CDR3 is CASSRRTGGEQYF. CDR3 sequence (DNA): TGTGCCAGCAGCAGGCGTACAGGGGGTGAGCAGTACTTC.

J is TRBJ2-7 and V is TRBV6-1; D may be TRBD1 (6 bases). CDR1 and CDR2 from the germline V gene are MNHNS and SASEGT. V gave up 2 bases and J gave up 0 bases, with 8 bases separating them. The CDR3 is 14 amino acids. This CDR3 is CASSEQGYSYEQYF. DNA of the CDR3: TGTGCCAGCAGTGAACAGGGGTACTCCTACGAGCAGTACTTC.

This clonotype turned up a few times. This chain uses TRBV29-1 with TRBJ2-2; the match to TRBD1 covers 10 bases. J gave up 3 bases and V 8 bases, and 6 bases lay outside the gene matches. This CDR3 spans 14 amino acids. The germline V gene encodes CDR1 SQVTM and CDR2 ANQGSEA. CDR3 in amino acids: CSIGTGAHTGELFF. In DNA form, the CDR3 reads TGCAGCATTGGGACAGGGGCGCACACCGGGGAGCTGTTTTTT.

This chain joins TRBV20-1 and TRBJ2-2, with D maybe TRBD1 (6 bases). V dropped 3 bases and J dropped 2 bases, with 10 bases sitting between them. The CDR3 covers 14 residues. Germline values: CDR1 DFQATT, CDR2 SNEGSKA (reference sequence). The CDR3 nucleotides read TGCAGTGCTAGCACCGGGACAAACACCGGGGAGCTGTTTTTT. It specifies CSASTGTNTGELFF.

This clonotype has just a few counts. CDR3: CSAWDSYGYTF. The CDR3 nucleotides read TGCAGTGCTTGGGACAGCTATGGCTACACCTTC. The chain couples TRBV20-1 to TRBJ1-2, with TRBD1 matching over 7 bases. The CDR3 has 11 amino acids. Germline assignment: CDR1 DFQATT and CDR2 SNEGSKA (reference sequence). The V and J ends lost 5 bases and 4 bases, in that order; junction bases with no gene match: 1.

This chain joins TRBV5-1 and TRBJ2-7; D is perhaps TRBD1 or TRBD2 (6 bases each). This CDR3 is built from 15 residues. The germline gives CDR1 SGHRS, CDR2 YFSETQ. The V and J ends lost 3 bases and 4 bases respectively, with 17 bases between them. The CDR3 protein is CASSSNRGRPYEQYF. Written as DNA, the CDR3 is TGCGCCAGCAGCTCTAACCGGGGGCGGCCGTACGAGCAGTACTTC.

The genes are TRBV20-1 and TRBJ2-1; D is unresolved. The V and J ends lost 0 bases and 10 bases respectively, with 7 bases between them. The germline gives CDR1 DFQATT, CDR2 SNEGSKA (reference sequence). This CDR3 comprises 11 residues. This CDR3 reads CSARDPAEQFF. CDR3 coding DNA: TGCAGTGCTAGAGACCCTGCCGAGCAGTTCTTC.

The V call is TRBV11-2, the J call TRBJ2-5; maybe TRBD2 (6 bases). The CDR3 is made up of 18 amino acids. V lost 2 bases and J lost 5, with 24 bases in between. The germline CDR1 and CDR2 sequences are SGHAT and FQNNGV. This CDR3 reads CASSLRRGPGRAGETQYF. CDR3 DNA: TGTGCCAGCAGCTTAAGACGTGGACCGGGCAGGGCGGGGGAGACCCAGTACTTC.

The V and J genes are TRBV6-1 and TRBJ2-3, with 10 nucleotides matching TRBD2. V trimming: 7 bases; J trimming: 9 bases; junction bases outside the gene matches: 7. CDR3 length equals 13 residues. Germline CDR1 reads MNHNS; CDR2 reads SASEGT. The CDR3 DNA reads TGTGCCAGCACCAAACAGACTAGCGGGACGCAGTATTTT. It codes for CASTKQTSGTQYF.

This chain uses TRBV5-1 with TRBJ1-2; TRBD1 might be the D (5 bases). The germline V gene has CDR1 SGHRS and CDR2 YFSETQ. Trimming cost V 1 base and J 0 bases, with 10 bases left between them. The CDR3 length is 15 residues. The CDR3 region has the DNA TGCGCCAGCAGCTTGCGAGGGGAAGCTAACTATGGCTACACCTTC. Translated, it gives CASSLRGEANYGYTF. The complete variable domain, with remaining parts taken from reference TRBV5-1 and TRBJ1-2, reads KAGVTQTPRYLIKTRGQQVTLSCSPISGHRSVSWYQQTPGQGLQFLFEYFSETQRNKGNFPGRFSGRQFSNSRSEMNVSTLELGDSALYLCASSLRGEANYGYTFGSGTRLTVV.

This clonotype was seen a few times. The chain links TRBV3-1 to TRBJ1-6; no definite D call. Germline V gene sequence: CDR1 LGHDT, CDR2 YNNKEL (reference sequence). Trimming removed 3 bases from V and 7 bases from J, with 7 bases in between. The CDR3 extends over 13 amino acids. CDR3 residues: CASSQGGNSPLHF. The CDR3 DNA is TGTGCCAGCAGCCAGGGTGGGAATTCACCCCTCCACTTT.

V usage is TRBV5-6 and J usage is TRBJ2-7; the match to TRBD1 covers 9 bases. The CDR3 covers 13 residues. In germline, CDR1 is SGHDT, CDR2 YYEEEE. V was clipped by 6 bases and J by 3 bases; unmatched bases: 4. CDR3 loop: CASTPTGGYEQYF. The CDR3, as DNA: TGTGCCAGCACCCCGACAGGGGGCTACGAGCAGTACTTC.

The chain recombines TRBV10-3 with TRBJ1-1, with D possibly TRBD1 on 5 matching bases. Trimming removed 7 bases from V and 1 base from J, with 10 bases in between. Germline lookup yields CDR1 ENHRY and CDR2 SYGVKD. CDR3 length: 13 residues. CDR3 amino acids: CAINSQGNTEAFF. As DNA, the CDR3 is TGTGCCATCAATTCCCAGGGGAACACTGAAGCTTTCTTT.

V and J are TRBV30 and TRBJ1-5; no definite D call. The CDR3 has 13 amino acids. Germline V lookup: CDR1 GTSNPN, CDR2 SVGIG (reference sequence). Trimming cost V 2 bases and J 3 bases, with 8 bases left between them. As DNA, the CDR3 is TGTGCCTGGAGTTCCGCTTTCAATCAGCCCCAGCATTTT. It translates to CAWSSAFNQPQHF.

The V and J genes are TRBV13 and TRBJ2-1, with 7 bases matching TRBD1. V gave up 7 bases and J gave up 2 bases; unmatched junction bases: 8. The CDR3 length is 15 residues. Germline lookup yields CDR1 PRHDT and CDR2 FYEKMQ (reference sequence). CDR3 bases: TGTGCCAGCACCCGCGGTACAGGGGCCTACAATGAGCAGTTCTTC. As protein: CASTRGTGAYNEQFF.

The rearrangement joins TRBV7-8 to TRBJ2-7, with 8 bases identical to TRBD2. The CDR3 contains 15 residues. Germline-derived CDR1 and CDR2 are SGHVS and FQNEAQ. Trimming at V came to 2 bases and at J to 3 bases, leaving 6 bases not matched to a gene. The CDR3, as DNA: TGTGCCAGCAGCTTAAGAGCGGGAGCCGGCTACGAGCAGTACTTC. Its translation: CASSLRAGAGYEQYF.

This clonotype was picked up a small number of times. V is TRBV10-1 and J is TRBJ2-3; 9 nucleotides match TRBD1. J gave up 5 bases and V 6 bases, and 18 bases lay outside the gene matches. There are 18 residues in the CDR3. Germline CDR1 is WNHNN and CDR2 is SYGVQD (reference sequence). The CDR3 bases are TGCGCCAGCAGCGACTCCCCTACCGGGACAGGGATGAGAGATACGCAGTATTTT. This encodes CASSDSPTGTGMRDTQYF.

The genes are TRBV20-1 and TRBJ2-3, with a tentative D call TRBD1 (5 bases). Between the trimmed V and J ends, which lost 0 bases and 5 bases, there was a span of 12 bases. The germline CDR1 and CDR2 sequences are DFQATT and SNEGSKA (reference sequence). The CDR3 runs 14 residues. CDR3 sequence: CSAREGNQGDTQYF. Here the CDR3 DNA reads TGCAGTGCTAGAGAGGGTAACCAGGGAGATACGCAGTATTTT.

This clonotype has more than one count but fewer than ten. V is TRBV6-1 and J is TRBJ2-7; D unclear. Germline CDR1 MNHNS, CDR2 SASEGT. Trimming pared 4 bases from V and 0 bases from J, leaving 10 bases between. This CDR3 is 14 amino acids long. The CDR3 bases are TGTGCCAGCAGTGCCGACGCGGTCTCCTACGAGCAGTACTTC. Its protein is CASSADAVSYEQYF.

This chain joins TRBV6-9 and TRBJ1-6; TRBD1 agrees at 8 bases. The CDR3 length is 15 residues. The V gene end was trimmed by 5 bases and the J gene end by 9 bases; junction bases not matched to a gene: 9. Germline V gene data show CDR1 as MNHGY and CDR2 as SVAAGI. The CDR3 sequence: CASSVQGASGSPLHF. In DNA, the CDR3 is TGTGCCAGCAGTGTGCAGGGGGCAAGTGGTTCACCCCTCCACTTT.

The CDR3 region has the DNA TGTGCCAGCAGTGACCGGCCCACAGATACGCAGTATTTT. This encodes CASSDRPTDTQYF. V usage is TRBV6-1 and J usage is TRBJ2-3; the D is unclear. V was shortened by 3 bases and J by 2 bases, with 6 bases between the two germline ends. CDR3 length: 13 amino acids. Germline assignment: CDR1 MNHNS and CDR2 SASEGT.

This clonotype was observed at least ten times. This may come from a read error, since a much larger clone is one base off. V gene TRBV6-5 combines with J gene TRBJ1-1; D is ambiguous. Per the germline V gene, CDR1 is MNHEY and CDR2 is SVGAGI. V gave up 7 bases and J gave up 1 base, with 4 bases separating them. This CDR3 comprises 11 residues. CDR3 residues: CASKGNTEAFF. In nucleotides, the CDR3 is TGTGCCAGCAAGGGGAACACTGAAGCTTTCTTT.

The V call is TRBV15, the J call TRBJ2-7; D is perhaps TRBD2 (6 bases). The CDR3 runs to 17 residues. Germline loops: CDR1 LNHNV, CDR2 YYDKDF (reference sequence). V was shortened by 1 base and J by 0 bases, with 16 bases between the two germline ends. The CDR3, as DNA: TGTGCCACCAGCAGAGGGAAAGCGGGTGGGAGCTCCTACGAGCAGTACTTC. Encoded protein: CATSRGKAGGSSYEQYF.

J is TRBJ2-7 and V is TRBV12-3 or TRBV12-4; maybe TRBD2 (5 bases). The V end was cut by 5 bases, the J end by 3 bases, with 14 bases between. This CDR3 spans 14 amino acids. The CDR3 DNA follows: TGTGCCAGCAGTGGAGGACCATTACTCTACGAGCAGTACTTC. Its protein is CASSGGPLLYEQYF.